The rows below give T cell receptor beta chains drawn from one sample of a study of CD8 T cells in ankylosing spondylitis. One entry per CDR3 protein results from TCRdb running MiXCR on the 5' RACE reads. The data show some 150,000 distinct CDR3 sequences, 40% to 50% seen once. The sample comprised synovial fluid, either unsorted or a sorted T cell fraction (not recorded which). The receptors originated from a male donor with ankylosing spondylitis. Each CDR3 is given with its conserved first and last residue. Each record gives: D gene, J gene, V gene, clone size, CDR3 DNA, CDR3 protein. The D gene is left open where the match is weak. Where a row states a size, it is once, few, many or the class of an expanded clone; other rows omit it.

>.|TRBJ2-3|TRBV15|few
TGTGCCACCAGCAGAGCAGAGGGACTTAGCACAGATACGCAGTATTTT
CATSRAEGLSTDTQYF
>.|TRBJ2-2|TRBV4-1|.
TGCGCCAGCAGCCAAGGGCTAGCCTACACCGGGGAGCTGTTTTTT
CASSQGLAYTGELFF
>.|TRBJ2-3|TRBV6-5|.
TGTGCCAGCAGTTACGGTCTGGGTTGGGGCTCGGACACAGATACGCAGTATTTT
CASSYGLGWGSDTDTQYF
>TRBD1|TRBJ1-2|TRBV10-3|.
TGTGCCATCAGTGAGTCCGGGACAGCGGGGGGCAACTATGGCTACACCTTC
CAISESGTAGGNYGYTF
>.|TRBJ1-2|TRBV28|.
TGTGCCAGCAGTTTATGCACAGGACGACATTACACCTTC
CASSLCTGRHYTF
>.|TRBJ2-7|TRBV27|many
TGTGCCAGCAGTTATGAGGGGGACCTCTACTCCTACGAGCAGTACTTC
CASSYEGDLYSYEQYF
>TRBD1|TRBJ2-5|TRBV29-1|few
TGCAGCGTTGAATTCGGGACAGTCCAAGAGACCCAGTACTTC
CSVEFGTVQETQYF
>.|TRBJ2-5|TRBV7-9|.
TGTGCCAGCAGCTTACCCGGGACCCCCCTCCAAGAGACCCAGTACTTC
CASSLPGTPLQETQYF
>TRBD1|TRBJ1-6|TRBV12-3/TRBV12-4|.
TGTGCCAGCAGCCTTAATCAGGGGGACTTTAATAATTCACCCCTCCACTTT
CASSLNQGDFNNSPLHF
>.|TRBJ2-3|TRBV5-1|few
TGCGCCAGCAGCGTCCTCCCTAGCGAAAACACAGATACGCAGTATTTT
CASSVLPSENTDTQYF
>TRBD2|TRBJ2-5|TRBV30|.
TGTGCCTGGAGTGTAGACCTAGCGGGAGTTGAAGAAGAGACCCAGTACTTC
CAWSVDLAGVEEETQYF
>.|TRBJ1-1|TRBV7-9|few
TGTGCCAGCAGCTTGACAGGCCTGAACACTGAAGCTTTCTTT
CASSLTGLNTEAFF
>.|TRBJ2-1|TRBV7-9|.
TGTGCCAGCAGCCCCCGGACAGAGACAAGCTCCTACAATGAGCAGTTCTTC
CASSPRTETSSYNEQFF
>.|TRBJ2-4|TRBV7-2|many
TGTGCCAGCAGCTTAGCGGGGGAAAACATTCAGTACTTC
CASSLAGENIQYF
>.|TRBJ2-7|TRBV6-1|.
TGTGCCAGTCACGTGCCGAAGAGCGCCTACGAGCAGTACTTC
CASHVPKSAYEQYF
>.|TRBJ1-2|TRBV12-3/TRBV12-4|.
TGTGCCAGCAGTTTGAGTTACGTGGGCAGGAACTATGGCTACACCTTC
CASSLSYVGRNYGYTF
>.|TRBJ1-2|TRBV21-1|.
TGTGCCAGCAGCACGCGCCGTCGATGCTATGGCTACACCTTC
CASSTRRRCYGYTF
>.|TRBJ2-7|TRBV4-2|few
TGTGCCAGCAGCTGGCACAGGGGAGGCTACGAGCAGTACTTC
CASSWHRGGYEQYF
>.|TRBJ2-7|TRBV4-2|once
TGTGCCAGCAGCCAAGAGATCCTGGCCCCCTACGAGCAGTACTTC
CASSQEILAPYEQYF
>TRBD2|TRBJ2-3|TRBV6-4|.
TGTGCCAGCAGTCTTTCAGCGGGGACCACAGATACGCAGTATTTT
CASSLSAGTTDTQYF
>TRBD2|TRBJ2-1|TRBV2|.
TGTGCCAGCCTGGGAGGGGTCCCCCATGAGCAGTTCTTC
CASLGGVPHEQFF
>.|TRBJ2-1|TRBV9|.
TGTGCCAGCAGCGTAGATGGAAGGTGGGATCCACACTACAATGAGCAGTTCTTC
CASSVDGRWDPHYNEQFF
>.|TRBJ2-1|TRBV15|.
TGTGCCACCAGCGACCCGGACAGGCCTCTAGCGGTATACAATGAGCAGTTCTTC
CATSDPDRPLAVYNEQFF
>TRBD1|TRBJ2-7|TRBV5-1|.
TGCGCCAGCAGCCCCTGGACAGGGGACTACGAGCAGTACTTC
CASSPWTGDYEQYF
>.|TRBJ1-4|TRBV2|.
TGTGCCAGCAGTGAGGGACGGCACAATGAAAAACTGTTTTTT
CASSEGRHNEKLFF